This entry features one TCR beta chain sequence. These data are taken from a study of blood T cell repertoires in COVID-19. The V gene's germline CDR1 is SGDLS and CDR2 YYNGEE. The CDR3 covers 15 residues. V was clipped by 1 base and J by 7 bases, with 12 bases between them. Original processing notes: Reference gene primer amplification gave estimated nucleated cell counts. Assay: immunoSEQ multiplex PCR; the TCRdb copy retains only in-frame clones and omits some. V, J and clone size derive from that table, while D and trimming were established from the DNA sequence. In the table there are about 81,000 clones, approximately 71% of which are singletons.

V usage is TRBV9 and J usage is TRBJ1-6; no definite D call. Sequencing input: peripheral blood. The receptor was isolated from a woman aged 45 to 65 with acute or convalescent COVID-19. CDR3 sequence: CASSVSGGWNSPLHF. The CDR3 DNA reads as TGTGCCAGCAGCGTATCAGGAGGTTGGAATTCACCCCTCCACTTT.